This T cell receptor beta chain derives from a study of blood T cells in healthy people across ages (dated by TCRdb to 2014 to 2015). Background on the whole study: In model experiments, roughly one uniquely barcoded TCR beta cDNA molecule per two T cells was captured by template switching. The donors were divided into four age groups: young (average 16 years), middle-aged (approximately 42), aged (roughly 66) and long-lived (about 84). To track age-related changes in TCR beta repertoire diversity, the study relied on deep sequencing normalized with unique cDNA molecular identifiers. To avoid experimental bias, donors of different ages were distributed randomly across sequencing lanes. Two additional independent replicas of 1 million unique cDNA reads from the same blood draw were analyzed for two donors (one aged 18 to 30 and one aged 80 or older).

V loses 5 bases of germline sequence and J loses 0 bases, and the interval between the two ends is 11 bases. Based on the germline V gene, the CDR1 and CDR2 sequences are SGHTA and FQGNSA. Counted from cysteine to phenylalanine, this CDR3 has 14 amino acids. CDR3 DNA is the only sequence kept; it has 42 bases, read in frame from the first base. The roughly 39 donors, aged about 6 to 90 years, were systemically healthy Caucasian individuals from Russia. Ten milliliters of peripheral blood were drawn from each donor into EDTA-treated Vacutainer tubes. Ficoll-Paque density-gradient centrifugation was used to isolate PBMCs, with at least 7 million per sample. Total RNA was extracted from PBMCs with Trizol reagent, with at least 6 micrograms obtained per sample. For every donor, flow cytometry on a PBMC aliquot measured the percentage of naive CD45RAhigh/CD27high T cells. The library was generated by 5' RACE. The reads were generated on an Illumina HiSeq 2500. A second 7 to 11 cycle PCR used a sample-barcoded 5' primer and a J-beta primer mix. Each TCR beta cDNA molecule received a unique molecular identifier from a template-switch 5' adaptor carrying 12 random nucleotides. Each sample yielded at least 3 million CDR3-containing paired-end reads. All of the RNA was converted into first-strand cDNA using the Mint cDNA synthesis kit, with a TRBC-specific oligonucleotide serving as the primer. All cDNA was treated with uracil-DNA glycosylase and then went through a first 18-cycle PCR with the universal primers M1SS and BC2_uni_R. From the authors' description of their analysis: For normalization, 1 million high-quality reads, each with a distinct molecular identifier, were randomly selected from each sample. Instead of being binned into consensus sequences, reads that shared molecular identifiers were thrown out. MiTCR, run with a Q25 quality threshold and the strictest error-elimination algorithm, handled CDR3 identification, clonotype clustering and error correction. A nonparametric unseen species model with Euler transformation was used to estimate a lower bound on total TCR beta diversity. In-frame beta chains were kept once TCRdb had trimmed the public reads at Q25 with fastp and called clones with MiXCR. Under each unique CDR3 protein, matching rows form one entry showing the most common genes and DNA. The V and J calls and clone size are TCRdb's, not the authors'. The sample has around 650,000 distinct CDR3 sequences on record, 40% to 45% of them singletons. In total, the top ten clones hold roughly 30% of the sample.

Broader findings and caveats from the paper: Estimates of total diversity based on one million sequenced T cells were considered lower bounds and underestimates. Observed TCR beta diversity per million T cells fell roughly linearly with age, and a significant reduction was already apparent by age around 39. Because profiling used bulk unsorted PBMCs, naive and antigen-experienced compartments could not be compared conclusively. Because the CMV infection status of the donors was unknown, age-related changes in expanded clonotypes may potentially have been confounded. A strong correlation was found between observed TCR beta diversity and the percentage of naive T cells measured by flow cytometry. Compared with the aged group, more naive CD4+ T cells, fewer expanded clones and increased TCR diversity were shown by the long-lived group, suggesting age selection.

As to this clonotype: Its specific antigen is unknown. No much larger clonotype is one base removed from it; base qualities were not supplied.

The sequence joins TRBV7-2 to TRBJ2-7; no D segment can be confidently identified. The specimen sequenced was blood. This TCR derives from a man older than 75 in good health. The sequenced DNA is TGTGCCAGCAGCCGTCCCCGAGGCTCCTACGAGCAGTACTTC. This encodes CASSRPRGSYEQYF.